Each of the 10 T cell receptor beta chains below was sequenced from the same sample in a study of tumor-infiltrating lymphocytes in primary liver carcinoma. A primer in the constant region served to generate TCR beta cDNA from approximately 500 ng of total RNA. Investigators got TCR beta libraries out of three nested multiplex PCR rounds, done with slightly modified ARM-PCR. TRBV1-TRBV30 forward primers paired with a C-beta reverse primer were used in the first two PCR rounds, which ran roughly 10 cycles each. TCRdb passed the multiplex PCR reads through MiXCR, listing each CDR3 protein once. Found here are 99,000 or so distinct CDR3 sequences, roughly 80% of them singletons; the top ten hold 15% to 20%. It was from roughly 20-30 mg of unsorted bulk tissue that RNA and DNA were co-extracted. What was sequenced was liver tumor tissue from sampling region 3. The subset was: tumor region T3, left-lateral pole. These receptors originate from a man in his forties with primary liver carcinoma and hepatitis B virus infection.

Comment on this clonotype: A junction end diverges from the germline sequence, so it may reflect a read error. The V call is TRBV7-8, the J call TRBJ1-4; no firm D call. From germline, CDR1 is SGHVS and CDR2 FQNEAQ. The CDR3 is 16 residues long. Here the CDR3 reads CASSLGDITTNEKVFF. The DNA of the CDR3 is TGTGCCAGCAGCTTAGGGGATATTACAACTAATGAAAAAGTGTTTTTT.

This clonotype was detected only once. At one of its ends the junction is not consistent with the germline gene, which may arise from a read error. This chain connects TRBV6-1 to TRBJ1-2; no clear D. The CDR3 runs to 15 residues. Germline CDR1 is MNHNS and CDR2 is SASEGT. The chain's CDR3 is CASSEAHGVNNGYTF. As DNA, the CDR3 is TGTGCCAGCAGTGAAGCGCATGGGGTTAACAATGGCTACACCTTC.

The chain employs TRBV29-1 and TRBJ2-3; TRBD1 or TRBD2 may be the D gene (6 bases each). The CDR3 length is 16 residues. Between the trimmed V and J ends, which lost 8 bases and 5 bases, there was a span of 26 bases. Germline-derived CDR1 and CDR2 are SQVTM and ANQGSEA. CDR3 nucleotides: TGCAGCATTAAGGGGTCTCTAGGGGGGAGACAAGATACGCAGTATTTT. This gives the protein CSIKGSLGGRQDTQYF.

The table lists this clonotype with a count of one. Germline and junction disagree at one end, which may indicate a read error. The CDR3 region is CTSIEDGGYAYTF. CDR3 nucleotide sequence: TGTACCAGCATTGAAGATGGGGGATATGCCTACACCTTC. The chain links TRBV6-1 to TRBJ1-2, with D possibly matching TRBD1 (5 bases). Germline CDR1 reads MNHNS; CDR2 reads SASEGT. This CDR3 contains 13 residues.

A remark on this clonotype: A much larger clone lies a single base off, so this may be a read error. The chain uses TRBV6-4 and TRBJ2-3; D unclear. Germline V gives CDR1 MRHNA, CDR2 SNTAGT. The CDR3 runs to 13 residues. The CDR3 DNA reads TGTGCCAGCAGCTCTCAGGCCACAGATACGCACTATTTT. Encoded protein: CASSSQATDTHYF.

V usage is TRBV6-5 and J usage is TRBJ1-6; the D is unclear. Trimming took 5 bases from V and 7 from J, leaving 9 bases between them. The CDR3 has 13 amino acids. Germline lookup yields CDR1 MNHEY and CDR2 SVGAGI. The CDR3 DNA follows: TGTGCCAGCAGTCTTAAGCCGAATTCACCCCTCCACTTT. As protein: CASSLKPNSPLHF.

Notes on this clonotype: A read error may produce the germline difference seen at one junction end. The V call is TRBV10-2, the J call TRBJ2-7; the D gene is possibly TRBD1 (5 bases). CDR3 length equals 12 residues. Germline V gives CDR1 WSHSY, CDR2 SAAADI. The CDR3 bases are TGCGCCAGCAGTACAGGTGGATACAAGCAATACTTC. Encoded protein: CASSTGGYKQYF.

The chain couples TRBV6-6 to TRBJ2-3, with TRBD1 as a possible D gene (5 bases). The CDR3 extends over 17 amino acids. V gave up 7 bases and J gave up 2 bases, with 22 bases separating them. Germline assignment: CDR1 MNHNY and CDR2 SVGAGI (reference sequence). This CDR3 is CASIYSPGQAYTDTQYF. As DNA, the CDR3 is TGTGCCAGCATCTATTCTCCCGGACAAGCGTACACAGATACGCAGTATTTT.

Of note for this clonotype: Without the conserved terminal phenylalanine or tryptophan, this CDR3 likely stems from a read error. The chain carries TRBV12-3 or TRBV12-4 and TRBJ2-1; 8 bases are shared with TRBD2. The CDR3 spans 10 residues. The DNA of the CDR3 is TGTTCCAGCTTTAGCGGGAAACAGTTCCTC. Translating gives CSSFSGKQFL.

On this clonotype itself: The junction departs from the called germline gene at one end, perhaps through a read error. The rearrangement links TRBV11-2 to TRBJ2-1; D is unresolved. Germline CDR1 is SGHAT and CDR2 is FQNNGV. This CDR3 comprises 15 residues. The chain's CDR3 is CANSRGSLSYNEQFF. DNA for the CDR3: TGTGCCAACAGCCGCGGAAGCCTCTCCTACAATGAGCAGTTCTTC.